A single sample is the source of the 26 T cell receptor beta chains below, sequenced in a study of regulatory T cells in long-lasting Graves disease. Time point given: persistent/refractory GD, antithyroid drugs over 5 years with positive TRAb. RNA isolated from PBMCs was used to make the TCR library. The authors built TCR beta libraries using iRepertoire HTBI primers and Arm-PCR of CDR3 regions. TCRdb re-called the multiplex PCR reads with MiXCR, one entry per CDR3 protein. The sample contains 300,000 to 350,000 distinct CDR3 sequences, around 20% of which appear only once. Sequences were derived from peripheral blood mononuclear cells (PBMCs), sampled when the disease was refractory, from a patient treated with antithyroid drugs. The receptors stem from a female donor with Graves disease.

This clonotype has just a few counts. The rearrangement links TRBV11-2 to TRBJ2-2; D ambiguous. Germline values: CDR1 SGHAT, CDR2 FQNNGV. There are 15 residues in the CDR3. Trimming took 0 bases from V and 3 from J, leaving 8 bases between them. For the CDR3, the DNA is TGTGCCAGCAGCTTAGAACCGGGCTACACCGGGGAGCTGTTTTTT. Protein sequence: CASSLEPGYTGELFF.

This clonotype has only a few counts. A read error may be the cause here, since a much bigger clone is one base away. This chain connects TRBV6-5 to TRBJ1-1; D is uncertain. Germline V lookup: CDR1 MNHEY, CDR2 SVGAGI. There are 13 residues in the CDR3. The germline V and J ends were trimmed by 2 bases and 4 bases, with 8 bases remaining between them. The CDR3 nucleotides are TGTGCCAGCAGTTACAAGGAGAGCACTGAAGCTTTCTTT. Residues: CASSYKESTEAFF.

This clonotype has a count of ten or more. CDR3 sequence: CASSYPAGRGDQPQHF. The CDR3 bases are TGTGCCAGCAGCTACCCCGCGGGAAGAGGGGATCAGCCCCAGCATTTT. The J gene is TRBJ1-5, the V gene TRBV7-8; D may be TRBD1 (5 bases). The CDR3 consists of 16 residues. Germline assignment: CDR1 SGHVS and CDR2 FQNEAQ. V lost 4 bases and J 5 bases, leaving 18 bases between the germline ends.

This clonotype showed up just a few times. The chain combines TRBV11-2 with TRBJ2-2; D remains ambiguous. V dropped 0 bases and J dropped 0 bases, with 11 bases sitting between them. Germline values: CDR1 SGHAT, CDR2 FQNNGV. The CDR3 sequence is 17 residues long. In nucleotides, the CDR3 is TGTGCCAGCAGCTTAGATCAGATCAGAGCGAACACCGGGGAGCTGTTTTTT. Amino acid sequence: CASSLDQIRANTGELFF. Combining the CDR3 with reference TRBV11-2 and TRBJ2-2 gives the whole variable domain EAGVAQSPRYKIIEKRQSVAFWCNPISGHATLYWYQQILGQGPKLLIQFQNNGVVDDSQLPKDRFSAERLKGVDSTLKIQPAKLEDSAVYLCASSLDQIRANTGELFFGEGSRLTVL.

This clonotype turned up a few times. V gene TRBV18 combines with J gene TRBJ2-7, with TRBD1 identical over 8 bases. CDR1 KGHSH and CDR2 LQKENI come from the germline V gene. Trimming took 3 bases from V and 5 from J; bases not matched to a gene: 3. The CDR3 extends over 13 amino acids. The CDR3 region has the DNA TGTGCCAGCTCACCGGGACAGGACGACGAGCAGTACTTC. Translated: CASSPGQDDEQYF.

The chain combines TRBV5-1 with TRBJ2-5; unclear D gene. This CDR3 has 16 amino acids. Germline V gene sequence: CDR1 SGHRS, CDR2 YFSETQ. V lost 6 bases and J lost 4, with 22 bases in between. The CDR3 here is CASNPGRALPAETQYF. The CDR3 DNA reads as TGCGCCAGCAACCCCGGACGGGCCCTACCTGCAGAGACCCAGTACTTC.

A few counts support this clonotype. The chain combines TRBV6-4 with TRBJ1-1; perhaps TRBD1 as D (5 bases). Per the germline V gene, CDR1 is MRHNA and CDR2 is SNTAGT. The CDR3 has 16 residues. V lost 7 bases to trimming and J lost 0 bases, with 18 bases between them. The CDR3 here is CASIGPGPQMNTEAFF. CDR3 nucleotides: TGTGCCAGCATCGGTCCGGGACCCCAAATGAACACTGAAGCTTTCTTT.

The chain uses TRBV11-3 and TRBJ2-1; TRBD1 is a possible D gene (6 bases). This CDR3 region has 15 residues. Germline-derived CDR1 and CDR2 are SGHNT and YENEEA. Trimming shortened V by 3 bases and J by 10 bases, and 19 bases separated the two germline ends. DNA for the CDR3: TGTGCCAGCAGCTTTCCTACTAGGGGGATTGAAGAGCAGTTCTTC. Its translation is CASSFPTRGIEEQFF.

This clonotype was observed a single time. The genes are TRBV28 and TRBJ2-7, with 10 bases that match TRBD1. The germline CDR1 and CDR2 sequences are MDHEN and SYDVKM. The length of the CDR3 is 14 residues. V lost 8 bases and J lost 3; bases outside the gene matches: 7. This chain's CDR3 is CASGGDRGSYEQYF. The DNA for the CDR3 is TGTGCCAGCGGCGGGGACAGGGGTAGCTACGAGCAGTACTTC.

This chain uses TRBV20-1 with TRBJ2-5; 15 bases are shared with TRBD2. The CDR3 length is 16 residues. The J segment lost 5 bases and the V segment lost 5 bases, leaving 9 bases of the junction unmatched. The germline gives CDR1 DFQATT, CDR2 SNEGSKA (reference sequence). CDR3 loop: CSAYGLAGGVYETQYF. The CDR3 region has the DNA TGCAGTGCTTACGGACTAGCGGGAGGGGTCTATGAGACCCAGTACTTC.

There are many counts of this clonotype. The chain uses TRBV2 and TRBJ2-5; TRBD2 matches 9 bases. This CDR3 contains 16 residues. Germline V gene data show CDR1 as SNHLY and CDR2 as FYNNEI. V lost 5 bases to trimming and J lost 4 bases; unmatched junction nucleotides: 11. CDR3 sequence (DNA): TGTGCCAGCAGTACGCGGCGCGGGGGGGGAGGAGAGACCCAGTACTTC. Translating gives CASSTRRGGGGETQYF.

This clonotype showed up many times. This CDR3 reads CASSSSGYEQYF. CDR3 DNA: TGTGCCAGCAGTTCCTCGGGGTACGAGCAGTACTTC. The J gene is TRBJ2-7, the V gene TRBV12-3 or TRBV12-4; a weak D match, TRBD2 (5 bases). Deletions cut 4 bases from V and 4 bases from J, with 8 bases between. CDR3 length: 12 amino acids.

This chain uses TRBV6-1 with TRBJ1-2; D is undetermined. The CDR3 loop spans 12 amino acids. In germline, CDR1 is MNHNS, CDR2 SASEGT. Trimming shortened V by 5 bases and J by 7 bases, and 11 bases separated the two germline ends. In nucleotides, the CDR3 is TGTGCCAGCAGTCCTGGGCCACCTGGCTACACCTTC. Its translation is CASSPGPPGYTF.

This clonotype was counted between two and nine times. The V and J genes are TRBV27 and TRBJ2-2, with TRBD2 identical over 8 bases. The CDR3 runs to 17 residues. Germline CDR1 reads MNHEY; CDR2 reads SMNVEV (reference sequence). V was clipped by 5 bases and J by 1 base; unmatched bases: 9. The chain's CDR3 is CASSPHGLAGNTGELFF. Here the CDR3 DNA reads TGTGCCAGCAGTCCCCACGGGCTAGCGGGGAACACCGGGGAGCTGTTTTTT.

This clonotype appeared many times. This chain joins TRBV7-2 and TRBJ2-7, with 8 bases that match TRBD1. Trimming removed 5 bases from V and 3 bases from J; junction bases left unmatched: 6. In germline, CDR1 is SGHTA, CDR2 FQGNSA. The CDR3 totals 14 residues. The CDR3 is CASSPDRGHYEQYF. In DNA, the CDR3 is TGTGCCAGCAGCCCAGACAGGGGACACTACGAGCAGTACTTC.

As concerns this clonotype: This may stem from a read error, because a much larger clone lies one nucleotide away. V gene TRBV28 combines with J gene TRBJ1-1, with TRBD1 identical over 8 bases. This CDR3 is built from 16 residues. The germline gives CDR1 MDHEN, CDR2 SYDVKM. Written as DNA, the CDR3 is TGTGCCAGCGGTTTAGACCAGGGGGCCTTGAACACTGAAGCTTTCTTT. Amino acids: CASGLDQGALNTEAFF.

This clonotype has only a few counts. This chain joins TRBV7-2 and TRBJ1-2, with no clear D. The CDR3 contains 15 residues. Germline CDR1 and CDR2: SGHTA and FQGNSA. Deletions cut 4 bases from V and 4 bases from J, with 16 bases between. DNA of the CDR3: TGTGCCAGCAGCTCTAGACAAGCCAAGGGCTATGGCTACACCTTC. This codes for CASSSRQAKGYGYTF.

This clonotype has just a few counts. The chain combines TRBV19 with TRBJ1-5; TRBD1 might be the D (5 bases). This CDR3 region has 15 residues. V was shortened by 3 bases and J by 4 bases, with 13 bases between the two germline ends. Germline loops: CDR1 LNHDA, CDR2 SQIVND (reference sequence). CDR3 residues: CASSISGRWNQPQHF. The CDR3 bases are TGTGCCAGTAGTATTTCGGGACGGTGGAATCAGCCCCAGCATTTT.

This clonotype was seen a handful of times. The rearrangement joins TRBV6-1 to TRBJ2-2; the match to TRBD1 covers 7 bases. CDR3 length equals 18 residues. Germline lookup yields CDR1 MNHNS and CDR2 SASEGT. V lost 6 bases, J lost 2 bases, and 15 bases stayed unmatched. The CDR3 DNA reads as TGTGCCAGCAGGACGATAAAAGGGGGCAGGGCAAACACCGGGGAGCTGTTTTTT. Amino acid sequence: CASRTIKGGRANTGELFF.

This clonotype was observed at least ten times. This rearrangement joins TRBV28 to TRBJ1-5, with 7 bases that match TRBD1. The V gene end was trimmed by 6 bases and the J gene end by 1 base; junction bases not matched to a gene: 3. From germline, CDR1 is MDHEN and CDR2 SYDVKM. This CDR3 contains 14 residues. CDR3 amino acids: CASRLDRSNQPQHF. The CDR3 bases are TGTGCCAGCAGGCTGGACAGGAGCAATCAGCCCCAGCATTTT.

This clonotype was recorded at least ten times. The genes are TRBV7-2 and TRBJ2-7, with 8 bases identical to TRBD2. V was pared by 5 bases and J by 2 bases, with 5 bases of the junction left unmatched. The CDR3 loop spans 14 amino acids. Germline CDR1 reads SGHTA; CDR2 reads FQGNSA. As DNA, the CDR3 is TGTGCCAGCAGCCGAACGGGACTAGCCTACGAGCAGTACTTC. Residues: CASSRTGLAYEQYF.

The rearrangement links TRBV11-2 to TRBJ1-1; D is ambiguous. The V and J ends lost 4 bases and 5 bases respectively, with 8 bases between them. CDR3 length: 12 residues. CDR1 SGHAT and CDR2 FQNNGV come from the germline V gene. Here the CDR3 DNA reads TGTGCCAGCAGCTCGATAATAACTGAAGCTTTCTTT. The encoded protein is CASSSIITEAFF.

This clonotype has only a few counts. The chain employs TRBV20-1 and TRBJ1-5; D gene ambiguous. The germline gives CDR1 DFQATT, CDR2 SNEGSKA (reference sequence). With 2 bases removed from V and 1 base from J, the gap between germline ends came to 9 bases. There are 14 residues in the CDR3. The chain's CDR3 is CSARSGKSNQPQHF. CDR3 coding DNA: TGCAGTGCTAGAAGTGGGAAAAGCAATCAGCCCCAGCATTTT.

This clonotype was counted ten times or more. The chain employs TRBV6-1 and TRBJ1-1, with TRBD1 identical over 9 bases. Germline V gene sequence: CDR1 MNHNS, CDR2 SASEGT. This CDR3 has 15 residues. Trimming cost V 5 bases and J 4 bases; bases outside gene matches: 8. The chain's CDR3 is CASSRDRVDFTEAFF. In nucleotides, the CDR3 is TGTGCCAGCAGTAGGGACAGGGTGGATTTCACTGAAGCTTTCTTT.

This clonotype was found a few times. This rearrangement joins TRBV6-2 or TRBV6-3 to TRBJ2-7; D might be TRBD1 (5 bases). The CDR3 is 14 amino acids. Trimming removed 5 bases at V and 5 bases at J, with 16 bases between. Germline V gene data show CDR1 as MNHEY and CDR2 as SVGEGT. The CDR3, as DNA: TGTGCCAGCAGTAACCGCAGGGCTGAGAACGAGCAGTACTTC. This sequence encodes CASSNRRAENEQYF.

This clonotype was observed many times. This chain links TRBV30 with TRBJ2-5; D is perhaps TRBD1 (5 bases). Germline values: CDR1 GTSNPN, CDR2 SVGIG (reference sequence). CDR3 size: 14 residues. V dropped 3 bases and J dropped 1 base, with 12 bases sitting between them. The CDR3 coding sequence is TGTGCCTGGAGCGTTGACAGCCTCCAAGAGACCCAGTACTTC. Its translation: CAWSVDSLQETQYF.